This T cell receptor beta chain was obtained from a study of PD-L1 blockade in urothelial cancer. As for the study in general: Blood-derived samples held a median roughly 150,000 T cells.

The time point here: pretreatment peripheral blood. The repertoire was sequenced with immunoSEQ multiplex PCR; TCRdb's copy has only in-frame clones and lacks some. The table records around 79,000 clones, 70% to 90% of them present only once. From germline, CDR1 is MGHDK and CDR2 SYGVNS. Trimming cost V 1 base and J 8 bases; bases outside gene matches: 11. The CDR3 totals 16 residues. Sequences were derived from PBMCs, sampled around atezolizumab (anti-PD-L1) treatment. The chain links TRBV25-1 to TRBJ2-1; the match to TRBD2 covers 7 bases. The clonotype was recovered from a man between 40 and 49 years old with urothelial cancer. In DNA form, the CDR3 reads TGTGCCAGCAGTGAATTTGCGGGAGACGTCGGGGATGAGCAGTTCTTC. It translates to CASSEFAGDVGDEQFF.